This note documents a single TCR beta chain sequence. Its specificity is not known. PCR primers comprised 60 Vbeta and 13 Jbeta primers. Generated by immunoSEQ multiplex PCR, the TCRdb table keeps only in-frame clones and is missing some. This table holds about 180,000 clones, over 65% found once. The data were taken from a study of cytomegalovirus exposure and HLA in healthy donors. This CDR3 contains 11 residues. V shed 6 bases and J shed 4 bases, with 4 bases lying between them. CDR1 is SGHRS and CDR2 is YFSETQ in the germline V gene. Broader study findings: Association with HLA alleles at 0.05 false discovery rate was found for 16,951 TCR beta sequences in a later analysis. Sequencing likely generated an artifact that appeared as a cluster of highly shared sequence variants.

This TCR was recovered from a man between 18 and 35 years old in good health and CMV-seronegative. The rearrangement joins TRBV5-1 to TRBJ1-4, with no clear D. Sequenced: PBMCs. The CDR3 loop reads CASKSNEKLFF. DNA of the CDR3: TGCGCCAGCAAGAGTAATGAAAAACTGTTTTTT.